Below, one T cell receptor (beta chain) is given with its context. Its antigen is still unknown. The naive CD8 population came from CD45RO-negative cells selected for CCR7, without terminally differentiated effector memory CD45RA+ cells. This sample was taken from a study of shared clonotypes between healthy human individuals. Germline loops: CDR1 MGHRA, CDR2 YSYEKL. The CDR3 totals 14 residues. Trimming left V 4 bases short and J 1 base short, with 10 bases between. Regarding the study as a whole: The study generally estimated greater richness for naive than memory subsets.

Sorted-subset replicate PCRs used 200 ng of genomic DNA. This amount corresponded to 30,000 to 35,000 T cell genomes. This table comes from immunoSEQ multiplex PCR, and its TCRdb copy is limited to in-frame clones, with some not included. The repertoire holds under 2,000,000 clones, about 95% seen once, with roughly 1.2% in the top ten. Sequencing was performed on naive CD8+ T cells sorted from blood. This TCR came from a man aged 18-30 years in good health. The chain recombines TRBV4-1 with TRBJ1-1, with D unresolved. This chain's CDR3 is CASSPNSPNTEAFF. CDR3 nucleotides: TGCGCCAGCAGCCCGAACAGCCCGAACACTGAAGCTTTCTTT.